Reported below is one T cell receptor beta chain. Across 24 US areas, participants ranged in age from about 18 to 100 years. Participant reports of clinical history set cohort assignment. Exposed volunteers were people who met a COVID-19 case within 2 weeks before study entry. The table came from immunoSEQ multiplex PCR; TCRdb's copy has only in-frame clones and leaves some out. The sample has fewer than 250,000 clones; about 90% are singletons. This sample stems from a study of blood T cell repertoires in COVID-19. Study information: Sample material is recorded as cDNA or gDNA derived from T cells, B-cell-depleted T cells, or PBMCs.

The CDR3 covers 14 residues. The germline CDR1 and CDR2 sequences are LNHDA and SQIVND (reference sequence). Trimming took 9 bases from V and 7 from J, leaving 18 bases between them. The chain carries TRBV19 and TRBJ1-4, with TRBD1 as a possible D gene (6 bases). The receptor comes from a man aged 45-65 years who had been exposed to COVID-19. The material sequenced was PBMCs or T cells enriched from blood (not recorded which). CDR3 nucleotide sequence: TGTGCCAGCACCCGCAGGGGTTATGGTGAAAAACTGTTTTTT. Amino acid sequence: CASTRRGYGEKLFF.